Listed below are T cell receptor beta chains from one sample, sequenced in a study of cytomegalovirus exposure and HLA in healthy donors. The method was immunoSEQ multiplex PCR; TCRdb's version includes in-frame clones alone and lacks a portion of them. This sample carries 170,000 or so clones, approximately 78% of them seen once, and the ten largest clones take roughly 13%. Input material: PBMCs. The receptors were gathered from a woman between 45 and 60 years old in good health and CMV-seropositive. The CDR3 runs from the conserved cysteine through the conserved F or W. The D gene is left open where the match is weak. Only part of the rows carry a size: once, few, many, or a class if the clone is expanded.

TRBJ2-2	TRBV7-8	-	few	CASSPDSRNTGELFF	TGTGCCAGCAGCCCGGACAGCCGGAACACCGGGGAGCTGTTTTTT
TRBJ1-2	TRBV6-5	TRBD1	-	CASSRGTGGNYGYTF	TGTGCCAGCAGTCGCGGGACAGGGGGCAACTATGGCTACACCTTC
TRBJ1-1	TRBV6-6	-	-	CASSYSPDTEAFF	TGTGCCAGCAGTTACTCGCCGGACACTGAAGCTTTCTTT
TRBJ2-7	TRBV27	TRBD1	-	CASSGPQAPGQGKVEQYF	TGTGCCAGCAGTGGGCCCCAGGCCCCGGGACAGGGGAAGGTCGAGCAGTACTTC
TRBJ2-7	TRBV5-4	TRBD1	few	CASSFDRGPPYEQYF	TGTGCCAGCAGCTTTGACAGGGGGCCCCCCTACGAGCAGTACTTC
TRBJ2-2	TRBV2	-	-	CASSFFGQGRDTGELFF	TGTGCCAGCAGTTTCTTCGGGCAGGGGAGGGACACCGGGGAGCTGTTTTTT
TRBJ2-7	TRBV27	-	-	CASTPGRGKSHEQYF	TGTGCCAGCACCCCAGGCCGGGGTAAGAGCCACGAGCAGTACTTC
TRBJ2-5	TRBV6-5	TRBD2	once	CASRDPGTSLGTQYF	TGTGCCAGCAGAGACCCCGGGACTAGTTTAGGGACCCAGTACTTC
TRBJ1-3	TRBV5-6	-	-	CASSLATATGNTIYF	TGTGCCAGCAGCTTGGCGACAGCCACTGGAAACACCATATATTTT
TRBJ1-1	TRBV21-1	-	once	CASSSTTGSVNTEAFF	TGTGCCAGCAGCAGCACCACAGGGTCGGTGAACACTGAAGCTTTCTTT
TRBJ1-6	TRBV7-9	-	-	CASSSTRGTQNSPLHF	TGTGCCAGCAGCTCTACTAGAGGGACACAGAATTCACCCCTCCACTTT
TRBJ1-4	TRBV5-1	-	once	CASSDSPDGGKLFF	TGCGCCAGCAGCGACTCTCCCGACGGGGGAAAACTGTTTTTT
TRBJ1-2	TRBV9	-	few	CASSVDPSGVGVYGYTF	TGTGCCAGCAGCGTAGATCCTTCAGGGGTAGGGGTCTATGGCTACACCTTC
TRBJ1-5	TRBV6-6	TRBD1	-	CASSRLNRGNQPQHF	TGTGCCAGCAGTAGATTGAACAGGGGTAATCAGCCCCAGCATTTT
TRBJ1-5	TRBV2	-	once	CASSYSPNQPQHF	TGTGCCAGCAGTTACAGTCCCAATCAGCCCCAGCATTTT
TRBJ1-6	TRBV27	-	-	CASSLGSYNSPLHF	TGTGCCTCATCACTAGGATCCTATAATTCACCCCTCCACTTT
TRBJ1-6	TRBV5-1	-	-	CASSFRAGRDSPLHF	TGCGCCAGCAGCTTTAGGGCAGGGAGGGATTCACCCCTCCACTTT
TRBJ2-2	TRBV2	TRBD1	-	CASNSGGQGASGELFF	TGTGCCAGCAACAGCGGGGGACAGGGGGCTAGCGGGGAGCTGTTTTTT
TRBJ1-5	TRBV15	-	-	CATSRGAQNQPQHF	TGTGCCACCAGCAGAGGGGCCCAAAATCAGCCCCAGCATTTT
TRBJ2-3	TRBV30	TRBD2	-	CAWGLAGASTDTQYF	TGTGCCTGGGGACTAGCGGGGGCTAGCACAGATACGCAGTATTTT
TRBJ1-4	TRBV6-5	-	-	CASSYSQGNGEKLFF	TGTGCCAGCAGTTACTCGCAGGGGAACGGTGAAAAACTGTTTTTT
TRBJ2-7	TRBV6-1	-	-	CASSELGDSYEQYF	TGTGCCAGCAGTGAATTAGGGGATTCCTACGAGCAGTACTTC
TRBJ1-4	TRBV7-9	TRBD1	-	CASSPGQTNEKLFF	TGTGCCAGCAGCCCGGGACAGACTAATGAAAAACTGTTTTTT
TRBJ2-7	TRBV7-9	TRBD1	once	CSSSTGQPYEQYF	TGTTCCAGCAGCACGGGACAGCCTTACGAGCAGTACTTC
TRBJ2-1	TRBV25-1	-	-	CASSEPRRDEQFF	TGTGCCAGCAGTGAACCCCGACGGGATGAGCAGTTCTTC
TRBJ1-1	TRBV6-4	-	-	CASSAQENTEAFF	TGTGCCAGCAGCGCCCAGGAAAACACTGAAGCTTTCTTT
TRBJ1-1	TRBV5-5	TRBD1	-	CASSLGGQGSTEAFF	TGTGCCAGCAGCTTGGGGGGACAGGGGAGCACTGAAGCTTTCTTT
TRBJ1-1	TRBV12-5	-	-	CASALDRNTEAFF	TGTGCTAGTGCCCTGGACAGAAACACTGAAGCTTTCTTT
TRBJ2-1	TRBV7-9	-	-	CASSLTGRSSYNEQFF	TGTGCCAGCAGCCTAACAGGGCGGAGCTCCTACAATGAGCAGTTCTTC
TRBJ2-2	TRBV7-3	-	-	CASSPGQNTGELFF	TGTGCCAGCAGCCCGGGACAGAACACCGGGGAGCTGTTTTTT
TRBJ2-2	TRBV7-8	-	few	CASSLAVGTGGGELFF	TGTGCCAGCAGCTTAGCGGTGGGGACCGGGGGCGGGGAGCTGTTTTTT
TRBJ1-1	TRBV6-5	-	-	CASSFLGAEAFF	TGTGCCAGCAGTTTTCTAGGGGCGGAAGCTTTCTTT
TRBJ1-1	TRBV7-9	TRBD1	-	CASVRGTGVMNTEAFF	TGTGCCAGCGTCCGCGGGACAGGGGTCATGAACACTGAAGCTTTCTTT
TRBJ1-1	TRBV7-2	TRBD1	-	CASSSPGTGEAFF	TGTGCCAGCAGCTCACCCGGGACAGGGGAAGCTTTCTTT
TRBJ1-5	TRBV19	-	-	CASSTMRQTLYQPQHF	TGTGCCAGTAGTACGATGCGACAAACCCTCTATCAGCCCCAGCATTTT
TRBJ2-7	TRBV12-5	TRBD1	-	CASGPGQGGYEQYF	TGTGCTAGTGGTCCAGGACAGGGAGGCTACGAGCAGTACTTC